What follows are 26 T cell receptor beta chains derived from one specimen sequenced in a study of response to subunit inactivated influenza vaccine. Each CDR3 protein is one row after TCRdb ran MiXCR on the RT-PCR reads. The table includes 450,000 to 550,000 distinct CDR3 sequences, about 25% detected once. Source: CD4+ T cells sorted from PBMCs, taken 5 days after vaccination. The receptors were gathered from a man aged 45-65 years who received an inactivated influenza vaccine.

This clonotype has only one observation. This chain links TRBV7-9 with TRBJ2-3, with a possible D match to TRBD2 (5 bases). There are 16 residues in the CDR3. Germline V gene sequence: CDR1 SEHNR, CDR2 FQNEAQ (reference sequence). Deletions cut 5 bases from V and 0 bases from J, with 15 bases between. This CDR3 is CASSQWTARSTDTQYF. The CDR3 region has the DNA TGTGCCAGCAGCCAGTGGACTGCCCGTAGCACAGATACGCAGTATTTT.

The chain couples TRBV27 to TRBJ1-6; 8 bases fit TRBD1. The germline CDR1 and CDR2 sequences are MNHEY and SMNVEV (reference sequence). J was trimmed by 8 bases and V by 6 bases; bases with no gene match: 6. The CDR3 has 14 amino acids. Written as DNA, the CDR3 is TGTGCCAGCAGACCGGGACAGGCCTATTCACCCCTCCACTTT. It translates to CASRPGQAYSPLHF.

The V gene is TRBV12-3 or TRBV12-4, the J gene TRBJ2-3; D is perhaps TRBD2 (6 bases). This CDR3 region has 14 residues. Trimming stripped 5 bases from V and 0 bases from J, with 9 bases between. The DNA of the CDR3 is TGTGCCAGCAGTGTTAGCGGTAGCACAGATACGCAGTATTTT. Translating it yields CASSVSGSTDTQYF.

The chain joins TRBV11-2 to TRBJ2-6; 9 positions match TRBD1. The CDR3 spans 19 residues. The germline V gene has CDR1 SGHAT and CDR2 FQNNGV. V lost 4 bases, J lost 1 base, and 11 bases stayed unmatched. The CDR3 sequence: CASSSRPGQGFSGANVLTF. CDR3 coding DNA: TGTGCCAGCAGCTCCCGGCCGGGACAGGGCTTTTCTGGGGCCAACGTCCTGACTTTC.

Many counts were recorded for this clonotype. The chain uses TRBV7-9 and TRBJ1-2, with TRBD1 matching over 7 bases. Germline V gene lookup returns CDR1 SEHNR and CDR2 FQNEAQ (reference sequence). CDR3 length equals 14 residues. With V trimmed by 5 bases and J by 0 bases, 3 bases remained unmatched. The chain's CDR3 is CASSTGQANYGYTF. The CDR3 nucleotides are TGTGCCAGCAGCACCGGACAGGCTAACTATGGCTACACCTTC.

The chain uses TRBV5-6 and TRBJ2-7; D is unclear. Between the trimmed V and J ends, which lost 3 bases and 3 bases, there was a span of 10 bases. CDR3 size: 13 residues. Germline CDR1 reads SGHDT; CDR2 reads YYEEEE. This CDR3 reads CASSSLGVYEQYF. DNA for the CDR3: TGTGCCAGCAGCTCCCTCGGAGTCTACGAGCAGTACTTC. Together with reference TRBV5-6 and TRBJ2-7, the CDR3 gives the full variable domain: DAGVTQSPTHLIKTRGQQVTLRCSPKSGHDTVSWYQQALGQGPQFIFQYYEEEERQRGNFPDRFSGHQFPNYSSELNVNALLLGDSALYLCASSSLGVYEQYFGPGTRLTVT.

This clonotype occurred a few times. One end of the junction does not line up with germline, which may come from a read error. This rearrangement joins TRBV20-1 to TRBJ1-6, with D maybe TRBD1 (6 bases). The CDR3 has 14 amino acids. Germline CDR1 reads DFQATT; CDR2 reads SNEGSKA (reference sequence). The CDR3 region is CSTSESGGSSPLHF. CDR3 coding DNA: TGCAGTACTAGTGAGAGTGGGGGCAGTTCACCCCTCCACTTT.

The chain has TRBV7-2 and TRBJ2-1; 7 nucleotides match TRBD2. The CDR3 spans 14 residues. Germline V gene data show CDR1 as SGHTA and CDR2 as FQGNSA. With 5 bases clipped from V and 9 bases from J, the junction kept 10 bases outside the gene matches. CDR3 sequence: CASSLMGGSGEQFF. CDR3 sequence (DNA): TGTGCCAGCAGCCTAATGGGCGGGAGTGGTGAGCAGTTCTTC.

This clonotype was observed a single time. The rearrangement uses TRBV19 and TRBJ2-7; D gene uncertain. Trimming left V 5 bases short and J 1 base short, with 12 bases between. Per germline, CDR1 LNHDA and CDR2 SQIVND (reference sequence). The CDR3 is 14 amino acids. The CDR3 coding sequence is TGTGCCAGTAGTCTTCCGGGCCGATCCTACGAGCAGTACTTC. It yields the protein CASSLPGRSYEQYF.

The chain recombines TRBV7-9 with TRBJ1-2; D unclear. Germline lookup yields CDR1 SEHNR and CDR2 FQNEAQ (reference sequence). Trimming took 5 bases from V and 4 from J, leaving 11 bases between them. This CDR3 spans 13 amino acids. The CDR3 coding sequence is TGTGCCAGCAGCGTATCGATTAGCTATGGCTACACCTTC. As protein: CASSVSISYGYTF.

This clonotype was counted a few times. The rearrangement joins TRBV20-1 to TRBJ2-2; 7 bases fit TRBD2. This CDR3 is built from 15 residues. Per germline, CDR1 DFQATT and CDR2 SNEGSKA (reference sequence). With V trimmed by 3 bases and J by 1 base, 5 bases remained unmatched. CDR3 sequence reads: CSARFAGVNTGELFF. CDR3 nucleotide sequence: TGCAGTGCTAGGTTCGCGGGGGTGAACACCGGGGAGCTGTTTTTT.

The chain links TRBV21-1 to TRBJ2-2; TRBD2, the D gene given by the table, was not confirmed from the DNA. TRBV21-1 is deemed a pseudogene. The CDR3 extends over 16 amino acids. The CDR3 spells CASSKVGRAGTGELFF. CDR3 coding DNA: TGTGCCAGCAGCAAAGTAGGAAGGGCAGGCACCGGGGAGCTGTTTTTT.

The gene calls are TRBV20-1 and TRBJ1-5; 9 bases line up with TRBD1. The junction had 3 bases not matched to a gene; V was cut back by 2 bases and J by 4 bases. The CDR3 loop spans 14 amino acids. Looked up from germline, CDR1 is DFQATT and CDR2 is SNEGSKA (reference sequence). Here the CDR3 reads CSARKGQGNQPQHF. CDR3 nucleotide sequence: TGCAGTGCTAGAAAGGGACAGGGTAATCAGCCCCAGCATTTT.

This clonotype was counted only a few times. This rearrangement joins TRBV7-2 to TRBJ2-7, with a weak D call TRBD1 (6 bases). Deletions cut 5 bases from V and 0 bases from J, with 11 bases between. Per the germline V gene, CDR1 is SGHTA and CDR2 is FQGNSA. The CDR3 runs 14 residues. CDR3 bases: TGTGCCAGCAGCGTATCGGACAGCTCCTACGAGCAGTACTTC. Amino acids: CASSVSDSSYEQYF.

The chain has TRBV7-2 and TRBJ2-1; 11 nucleotides line up with TRBD1. The J segment lost 6 bases and the V segment lost 4 bases, leaving 8 bases of the junction unmatched. The CDR3 has 16 amino acids. CDR1 and CDR2 from the germline V gene are SGHTA and FQGNSA. The CDR3 nucleotides are TGTGCCAGCAGCTACCTCGGGACAGGGGGGGCCAATGAGCAGTTCTTC. This sequence encodes CASSYLGTGGANEQFF.

The chain uses TRBV5-1 and TRBJ1-1, with unresolved D. The germline CDR1 and CDR2 sequences are SGHRS and YFSETQ. The length of the CDR3 is 13 residues. V was trimmed by 6 bases and J by 8 bases, leaving 17 bases between them. The CDR3 nucleotides are TGCGCCAGCACCATTGACGGGGAAGGAGAAGCTTTCTTT. This sequence encodes CASTIDGEGEAFF. Full variable domain (outside the CDR3, taken from reference TRBV5-1 and TRBJ1-1): KAGVTQTPRYLIKTRGQQVTLSCSPISGHRSVSWYQQTPGQGLQFLFEYFSETQRNKGNFPGRFSGRQFSNSRSEMNVSTLELGDSALYLCASTIDGEGEAFFGQGTRLTVV.

The CDR3, as DNA: TGCGCCAGCAGCTTGCCCCCTAGCGGGACTGTCTATGAGCAGTTCTTC. Its translation: CASSLPPSGTVYEQFF. The J gene is TRBJ2-1, the V gene TRBV5-1; 9 nucleotides align to TRBD2. Germline CDR1 SGHRS, CDR2 YFSETQ. With V trimmed by 1 base and J by 8 bases, 10 bases remained unmatched. The CDR3 sequence is 16 residues long.

The V and J genes are TRBV12-3 or TRBV12-4 and TRBJ1-2; D is unclear. The CDR3 has 15 residues. The V gene lost 8 bases and the J gene lost 7 bases, with 23 bases spanning the gap. CDR3 nucleotide sequence: TGTGCCAGCGCGCCGAAGACCGGTATTTCAGTTGGCTACACCTTC. Amino acids: CASAPKTGISVGYTF.

This chain uses TRBV28 with TRBJ2-3; 8 bases are shared with TRBD1. From germline, CDR1 is MDHEN and CDR2 SYDVKM. The CDR3 totals 15 residues. Trimming at V came to 5 bases and at J to 1 base, leaving 5 bases not matched to a gene. The CDR3 loop reads CASSRQGMGTDTQYF. The CDR3 nucleotides read TGTGCCAGCAGTAGACAGGGGATGGGCACAGATACGCAGTATTTT.

This rearrangement joins TRBV4-2 to TRBJ1-2; D not resolved. CDR1 and CDR2 (germline): LGHNA, YNFKEQ. The V end was cut by 10 bases, the J end by 6 bases, with 15 bases between. This CDR3 is built from 12 residues. For the CDR3, the DNA is TGTGCCACCTACGCGGGTAGTGATGGCTACACCTTC. Its protein is CATYAGSDGYTF.

The chain combines TRBV9 with TRBJ2-2; tentatively, D is TRBD1 or TRBD2 (5 bases each). The CDR3 consists of 15 residues. CDR1 and CDR2 from the germline V gene are SGDLS and YYNGEE. Trimming stripped 0 bases from V and 3 bases from J, with 9 bases between. CDR3 loop: CASSVELGDTGELFF. The CDR3 DNA reads TGTGCCAGCAGCGTAGAACTAGGGGACACCGGGGAGCTGTTTTTT. Based on the CDR3 plus reference TRBV9 and TRBJ2-2, the full variable domain is DSGVTQTPKHLITATGQRVTLRCSPRSGDLSVYWYQQSLDQGLQFLIQYYNGEERAKGNILERFSAQQFPDLHSELNLSSLELGDSALYFCASSVELGDTGELFFGEGSRLTVL.

The chain has TRBV7-9 and TRBJ2-3; 7 bases are a match to TRBD2. CDR1 and CDR2 from the germline V gene are SEHNR and FQNEAQ (reference sequence). V gave up 5 bases and J gave up 10 bases; unmatched junction bases: 9. The CDR3 extends over 13 amino acids. The CDR3 reads CASSPRLASAQYF. CDR3 coding DNA: TGTGCCAGCAGCCCCCGACTAGCCTCAGCGCAGTATTTT.

The chain uses TRBV18 and TRBJ2-4; a possible D gene is TRBD2 (5 bases). Germline lookup yields CDR1 KGHSH and CDR2 LQKENI. With 2 bases removed from V and 9 bases from J, the gap between germline ends came to 20 bases. CDR3 length equals 16 residues. CDR3 residues: CASSPSPGGGIGIQYF. In DNA form, the CDR3 reads TGTGCCAGCTCACCATCCCCAGGAGGTGGGATAGGCATTCAGTACTTC.

The rearrangement links TRBV14 to TRBJ2-2; D unresolved. The V and J ends lost 4 bases and 8 bases respectively, with 11 bases between them. Germline assignment: CDR1 SGHDN and CDR2 FVKESK. This CDR3 region has 13 residues. For the CDR3, the DNA is TGTGCCAGCAGCCCGTACCGTGAGGGGGAGCTGTTTTTT. Protein product: CASSPYREGELFF.

This clonotype was observed a few times. The V call is TRBV12-3 or TRBV12-4, the J call TRBJ2-1; TRBD2 matches at 7 bases. This CDR3 region has 14 residues. V gave up 2 bases and J gave up 8 bases; unmatched junction bases: 6. CDR3 residues: CASSLTGGSDEQFF. In nucleotides, the CDR3 is TGTGCCAGCAGTTTAACGGGGGGATCCGATGAGCAGTTCTTC.

The chain joins TRBV13 to TRBJ2-3; 9 positions agree with TRBD2. CDR3 size: 16 residues. From germline, CDR1 is PRHDT and CDR2 FYEKMQ (reference sequence). The J segment lost 5 bases and the V segment lost 3 bases, leaving 9 bases of the junction unmatched. The CDR3 DNA follows: TGTGCCAGCAGCTTCCGAGCGGGGGGAAAAGGAGATACGCAGTATTTT. Its protein product is CASSFRAGGKGDTQYF.